The clone carrying this TCR beta chain came up a few times. Its antigen is unidentified. The data belong to a study of T cell responses to AZD1222 COVID-19 vaccine. Whole-study findings and limits: Spike was spanned by vaccine-associated CD4 TCRs, which were dominant at 160-218 and 743-854. Reportedly, nearly half of unique spike TCRs recognized epitopes outside B.1.351/B.1.1.7 mutations.

This table comes from immunoSEQ multiplex PCR, and its TCRdb copy is limited to in-frame clones, with some not included. The table shows approximately 110,000 clones, with around 88% occurring only once. The sample here was peripheral blood, taken on day 0 of AZD1222 vaccination. This TCR was recovered from an adult in good health.

The CDR3 protein is CASSLVAQGLESPLHF. The CDR3 DNA reads as TGTGCCAGCAGCCTCGTAGCACAGGGTCTGGAATCACCCCTCCACTTT. The gene calls are TRBV3-1 (or the pseudogene TRBV3-2) and TRBJ1-6, with a tentative D call TRBD1 (6 bases). The germline V and J ends were trimmed by 4 bases and 10 bases, with 20 bases remaining between them. Germline-derived CDR1 and CDR2 are LGHDT and YNNKEL (reference sequence). This CDR3 comprises 16 residues.